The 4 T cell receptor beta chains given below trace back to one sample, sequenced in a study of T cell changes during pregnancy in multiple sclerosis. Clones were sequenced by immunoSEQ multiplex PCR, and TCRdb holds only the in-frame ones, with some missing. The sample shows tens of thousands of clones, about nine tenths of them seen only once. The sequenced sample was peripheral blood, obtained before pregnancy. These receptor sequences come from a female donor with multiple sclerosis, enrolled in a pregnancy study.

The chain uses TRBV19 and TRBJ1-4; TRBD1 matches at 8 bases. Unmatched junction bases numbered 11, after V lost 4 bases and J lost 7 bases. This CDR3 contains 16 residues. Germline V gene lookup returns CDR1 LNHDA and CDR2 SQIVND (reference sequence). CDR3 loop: CASSTLQPGTGEKLFF. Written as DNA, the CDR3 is TGTGCCAGTAGTACACTACAACCCGGGACAGGTGAAAAACTGTTTTTT. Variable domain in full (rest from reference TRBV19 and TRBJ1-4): DGGITQSPKYLFRKEGQNVTLSCEQNLNHDAMYWYRQDPGQGLRLIYYSQIVNDFQKGDIAEGYSVSREKKESFPLTVTSAQKNPTAFYLCASSTLQPGTGEKLFFGSGTQLSVL.

The CDR3 here is CGQKKMNTEAFF. CDR3 sequence (DNA): TGTGGTCAAAAAAAAATGAACACTGAAGCTTTCTTT. This chain joins TRBV30 and TRBJ1-1; D is unclear. Germline V gene data show CDR1 as GTSNPN and CDR2 as SVGIG (reference sequence). The CDR3 totals 12 residues.

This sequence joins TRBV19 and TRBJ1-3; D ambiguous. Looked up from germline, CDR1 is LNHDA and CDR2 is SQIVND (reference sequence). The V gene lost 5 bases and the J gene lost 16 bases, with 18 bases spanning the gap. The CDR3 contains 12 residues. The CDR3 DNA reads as TGTGCCAGTAGTTCCCCGGGGATGATTTTGTATTTT. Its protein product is CASSSPGMILYF.

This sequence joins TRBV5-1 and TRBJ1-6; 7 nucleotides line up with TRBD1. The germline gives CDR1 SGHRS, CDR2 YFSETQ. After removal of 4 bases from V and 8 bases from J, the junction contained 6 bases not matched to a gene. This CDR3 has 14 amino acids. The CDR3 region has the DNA TGCGCCAGCAGCCTTACAGGGGTTGATTCACCCCTCCACTTT. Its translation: CASSLTGVDSPLHF.